The source of this T cell receptor beta chain is a study of Ad26.COV2.S vaccination and SARS-CoV-2 variants. Study summary: Ad26.COV2.S shots went into the muscle once or twice, 56 days apart. Study-wide results and limits: Spike-specific CD8+ and CD4+ T cell responses reportedly showed substantial breadth after vaccination. Possible underestimation of total T cell responses by the TCR breadth and depth analyses was noted. Vaccine recipients surpassed placebo recipients in spike-specific TCR breadth.

Germline CDR1 reads LNHDA; CDR2 reads SQIVND (reference sequence). Germline trimming cut 8 bases from V and 1 base from J; bases unmatched to any gene: 6. This CDR3 region has 14 residues. The repertoire was sequenced with immunoSEQ multiplex PCR; TCRdb's copy has only in-frame clones and lacks some. The sample lists 250,000 or so clones; around 85% were seen once. This clone was observed once. The antigen is not known. Treatment meaning: roughly 18 received Ad26.COV2.S at low or high dose, single or two shots; roughly five received placebo; per-sample allocation not given. Vaccine and placebo recipients were sampled on day 63 after the first injection.

This rearrangement joins TRBV19 to TRBJ2-3; 7 bases align to TRBD2. The TCR originated in a person between 18 and 65 years old who received the Ad26.COV2.S COVID-19 vaccine or a placebo. The sample in question was peripheral blood, obtained in a trial of Ad26.COV2.S vaccine versus placebo. The CDR3 region is CASASAGRTDTQYF. The CDR3 DNA sequence: TGTGCCAGTGCCTCAGCGGGGCGCACAGATACGCAGTATTTT.